The clone carrying this TCR beta chain appeared a single time. The record originates from a study of blood T cell repertoires in COVID-19. Study information: COVID-19 samples collected from the United States, Italy and Spain covered acute and convalescent phases. T cells, B-cell-depleted T cells, or PBMCs provided the cDNA or gDNA that served as material.

Authors' methods: Estimation of nucleated cell counts was performed using reference gene primer amplification. Some clones are missing from TCRdb's copy, which holds only in-frame ones; the method was immunoSEQ multiplex PCR. V, J and clone size derive from that table, while D and trimming were established from the DNA sequence. The sample carries fewer than 90,000 clones, 80% to 90% recorded once. Trimming took off 3 bases at V and 5 bases at J, with 8 bases between the two ends. The CDR3 consists of 12 residues. Germline loops: CDR1 LNHDA, CDR2 SQIVND (reference sequence). Sequenced: peripheral blood. V is TRBV19 and J is TRBJ2-7, with D maybe TRBD1 (5 bases). The clonotype comes from a man under 40 with acute or convalescent COVID-19. The CDR3 DNA sequence: TGTGCCAGTAGTATCGTGGGGCACGAGCAGTACTTC. It encodes CASSIVGHEQYF.